The present entry profiles one T cell receptor beta chain with its context. This entry belongs to a study of blood T cells in healthy people across ages. Germline lookup yields CDR1 DFQATT and CDR2 SNEGSKA (reference sequence). The CDR3 runs to 14 residues. Between the trimmed V and J ends, which lost 1 base and 1 base, there was a span of 11 bases. The use of a sample-barcoded 5' primer and a J-beta primer mix characterized a second PCR of roughly 7 to 11 cycles. Through a template-switch adaptor with 12 random nucleotides, each cDNA molecule received a tag. Each CDR3 protein is one row after TCRdb ran MiXCR on the 5' RACE reads. The table has 1 million or so distinct CDR3 sequences, 20% to 25% seen once. The same specimen was also included in a second study, on T cells of mothers and their children. Turning to that study: The second PCR's M1S primer added sample barcodes and 2-4 random nucleotides. Mothers and children who were related shared slightly more overlap than unrelated pairs, but not significantly more.

This sequence joins TRBV20-1 and TRBJ2-7; D tentatively reads TRBD1 or TRBD2 (5 bases each). The TCR comes from a girl aged 2 to 9 in good health. Sequenced material: blood. CDR3 sequence reads: CSARGWGNSYEQYF. CDR3 nucleotides: TGCAGTGCTAGAGGTTGGGGGAATTCCTACGAGCAGTACTTC.